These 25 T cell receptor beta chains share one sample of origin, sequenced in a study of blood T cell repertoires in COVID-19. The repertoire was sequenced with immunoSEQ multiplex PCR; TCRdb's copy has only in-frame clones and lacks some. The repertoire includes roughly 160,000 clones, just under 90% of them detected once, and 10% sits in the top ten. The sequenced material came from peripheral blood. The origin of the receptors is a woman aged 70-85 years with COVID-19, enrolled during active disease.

CDR3: CARYRDGRPEKLFF. CDR3 in DNA: TGTGCCAGATACAGGGACGGAAGGCCCGAAAAACTGTTTTTT. The rearrangement joins TRBV27 to TRBJ1-4; tentative D call: TRBD1 (6 bases). The V end was cut by 9 bases, the J end by 8 bases, with 19 bases between. Germline V gene sequence: CDR1 MNHEY, CDR2 SMNVEV (reference sequence). The CDR3 extends over 14 amino acids. The full variable domain, rest sourced from reference TRBV27 and TRBJ1-4, is EAQVTQNPRYLITVTGKKLTVTCSQNMNHEYMSWYRQDPGLGLRQIYYSMNVEVTDKGDVPEGYKVSRKEKRNFPLILESPSPNQTSLYFCARYRDGRPEKLFFGSGTQLSVL.

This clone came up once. In DNA, the CDR3 is TGTGCCAGTAGGTTGACAGGGACTAACTATGGCTACACCTTC. Its protein product is CASRLTGTNYGYTF. The gene calls are TRBV19 and TRBJ1-2, with 7 bases lining up with TRBD1. The CDR3 sequence is 14 residues long. Trimming took 6 bases from V and 0 from J; bases not matched to a gene: 4. The germline gives CDR1 LNHDA, CDR2 SQIVND (reference sequence).

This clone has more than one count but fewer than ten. This chain's CDR3 is CSVDTPSRGNTEAFF. The CDR3 nucleotides read TGCAGCGTTGATACGCCAAGCAGGGGCAACACTGAAGCTTTCTTT. The chain carries TRBV29-1 and TRBJ1-1; tentatively, D is TRBD1 (6 bases). Per germline, CDR1 SQVTM and CDR2 ANQGSEA. CDR3 size: 15 residues. The V end was cut by 3 bases, the J end by 2 bases, with 16 bases between.

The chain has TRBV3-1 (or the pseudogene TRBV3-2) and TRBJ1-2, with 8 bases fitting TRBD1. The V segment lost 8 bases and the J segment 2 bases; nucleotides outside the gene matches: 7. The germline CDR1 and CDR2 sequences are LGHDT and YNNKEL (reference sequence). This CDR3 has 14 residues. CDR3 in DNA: TGTGCCAGCCAAAAGACAGGGGCGAACTATGGCTACACCTTC. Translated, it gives CASQKTGANYGYTF.

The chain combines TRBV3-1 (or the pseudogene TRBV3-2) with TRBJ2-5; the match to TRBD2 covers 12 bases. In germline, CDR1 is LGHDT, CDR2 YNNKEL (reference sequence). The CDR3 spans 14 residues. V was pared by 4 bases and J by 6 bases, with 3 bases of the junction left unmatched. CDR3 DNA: TGTGCCAGCAGCCCTAGCGGGGGGGGCCAGACCCAGTACTTC. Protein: CASSPSGGGQTQYF.

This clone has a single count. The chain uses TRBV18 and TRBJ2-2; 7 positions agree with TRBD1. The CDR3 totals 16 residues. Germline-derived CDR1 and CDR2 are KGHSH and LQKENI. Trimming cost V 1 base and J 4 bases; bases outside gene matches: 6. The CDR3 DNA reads TGTGCCAGCTCACCACGGACAGGCCCGAGCACCGGGGAGCTGTTTTTT. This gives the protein CASSPRTGPSTGELFF.

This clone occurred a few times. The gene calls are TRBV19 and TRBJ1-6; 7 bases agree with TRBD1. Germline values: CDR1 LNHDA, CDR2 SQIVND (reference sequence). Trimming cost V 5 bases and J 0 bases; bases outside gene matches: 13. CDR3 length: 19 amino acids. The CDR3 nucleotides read TGTGCCAGTAGTCCACCTGGACAGGTTCTAAGCTCCTATAATTCACCCCTCCACTTT. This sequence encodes CASSPPGQVLSSYNSPLHF.

DNA for the CDR3: TGTGCCAGCAGTTATGACCCCCGGAGTACTGAAGCTTTCTTT. Translated, it gives CASSYDPRSTEAFF. The chain links TRBV28 to TRBJ1-1, with no clear D. The CDR3 extends over 14 amino acids. Germline values: CDR1 MDHEN, CDR2 SYDVKM. Trimming cost V 4 bases and J 5 bases, with 14 bases left between them.

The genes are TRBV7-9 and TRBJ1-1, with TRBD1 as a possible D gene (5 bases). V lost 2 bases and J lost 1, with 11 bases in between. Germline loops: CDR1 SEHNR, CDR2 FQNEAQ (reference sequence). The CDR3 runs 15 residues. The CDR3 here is CASSLYQGSNTEAFF. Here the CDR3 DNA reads TGTGCCAGCAGCTTATATCAGGGCTCGAACACTGAAGCTTTCTTT.

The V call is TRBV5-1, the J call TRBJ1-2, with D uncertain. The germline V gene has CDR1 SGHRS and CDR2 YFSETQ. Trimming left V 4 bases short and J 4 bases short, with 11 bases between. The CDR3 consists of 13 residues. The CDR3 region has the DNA TGCGCCAGCAGCGCCGACGGGAGCTATGGCTACACCTTC. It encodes CASSADGSYGYTF.

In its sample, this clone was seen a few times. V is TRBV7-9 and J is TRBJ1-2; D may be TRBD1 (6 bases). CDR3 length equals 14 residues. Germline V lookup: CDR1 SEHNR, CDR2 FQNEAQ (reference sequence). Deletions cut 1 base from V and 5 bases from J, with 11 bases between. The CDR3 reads CASSLGTVGYGYTF. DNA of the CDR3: TGTGCCAGCAGCTTAGGGACAGTAGGGTATGGCTACACCTTC.

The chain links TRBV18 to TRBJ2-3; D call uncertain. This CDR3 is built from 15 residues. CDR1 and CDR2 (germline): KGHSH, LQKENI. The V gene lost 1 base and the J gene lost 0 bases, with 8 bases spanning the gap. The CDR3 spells CASSPLDSSTDTQYF. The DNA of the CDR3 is TGTGCCAGCTCACCACTTGACTCTAGCACAGATACGCAGTATTTT.

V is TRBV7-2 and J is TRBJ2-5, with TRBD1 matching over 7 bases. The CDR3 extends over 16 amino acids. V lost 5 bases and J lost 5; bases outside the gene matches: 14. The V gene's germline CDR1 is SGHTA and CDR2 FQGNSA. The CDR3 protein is CASSRGQVLTLETQYF. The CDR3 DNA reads TGTGCCAGCAGCCGCGGACAGGTCCTAACTCTGGAGACCCAGTACTTC.

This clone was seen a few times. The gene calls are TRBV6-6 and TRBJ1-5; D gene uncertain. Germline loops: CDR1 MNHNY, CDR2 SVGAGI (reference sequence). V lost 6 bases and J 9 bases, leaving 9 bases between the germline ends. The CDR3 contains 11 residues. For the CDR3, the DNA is TGTGCCAGCAGCGCCGAGGGGCCCCAGCATTTT. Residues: CASSAEGPQHF.

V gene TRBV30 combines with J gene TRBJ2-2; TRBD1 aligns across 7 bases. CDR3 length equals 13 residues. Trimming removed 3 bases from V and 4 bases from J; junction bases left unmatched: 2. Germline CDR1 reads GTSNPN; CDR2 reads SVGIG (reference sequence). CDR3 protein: CAWRGTVTGELFF. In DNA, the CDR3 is TGTGCCTGGAGGGGGACAGTCACCGGGGAGCTGTTTTTT. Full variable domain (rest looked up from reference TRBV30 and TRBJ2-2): SQTIHQWPATLVQPVGSPLSLECTVEGTSNPNLYWYRQAAGRGLQLLFYSVGIGQISSEVPQNLSASRPQDRQFILSSKKLLLSDSGFYLCAWRGTVTGELFFGEGSRLTVL.

The CDR3 DNA is TGCGCCAGCAGCCAGACCGGGACAGTAGGGGAGACCCAGTACTTC. Protein product: CASSQTGTVGETQYF. V is TRBV5-1 and J is TRBJ2-5; 7 bases align to TRBD1. Germline loops: CDR1 SGHRS, CDR2 YFSETQ. The CDR3 contains 15 residues. V trimming: 4 bases; J trimming: 5 bases; junction bases outside the gene matches: 11.

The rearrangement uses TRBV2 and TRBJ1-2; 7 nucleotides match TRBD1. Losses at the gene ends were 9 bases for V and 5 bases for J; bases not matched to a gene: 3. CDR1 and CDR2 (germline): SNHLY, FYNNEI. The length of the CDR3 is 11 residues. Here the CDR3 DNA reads TGTGCCAGACGGGACAGTTATGGCTACACCTTC. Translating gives CARRDSYGYTF.

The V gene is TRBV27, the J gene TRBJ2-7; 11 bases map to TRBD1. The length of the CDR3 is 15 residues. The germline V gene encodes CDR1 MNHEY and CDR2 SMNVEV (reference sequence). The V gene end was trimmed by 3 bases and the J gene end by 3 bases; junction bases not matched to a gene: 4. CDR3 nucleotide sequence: TGTGCCAGCAGTTTCTTGGGACAGGGGGTCTACGAGCAGTACTTC. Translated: CASSFLGQGVYEQYF.

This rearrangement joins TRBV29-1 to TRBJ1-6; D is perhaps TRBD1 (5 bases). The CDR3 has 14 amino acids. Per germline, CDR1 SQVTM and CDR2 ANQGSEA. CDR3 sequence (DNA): TGCATCCATCTAGCCGGGGGTGGGAATTCACCCCTCCACTTT. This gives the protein CIHLAGGGNSPLHF.

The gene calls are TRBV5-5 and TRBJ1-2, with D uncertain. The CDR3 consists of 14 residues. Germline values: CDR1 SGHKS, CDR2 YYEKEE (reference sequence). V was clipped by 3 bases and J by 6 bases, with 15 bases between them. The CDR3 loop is CASSSPSRSDGYTF. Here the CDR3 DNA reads TGTGCCAGCAGCTCGCCCTCCAGGTCGGATGGCTACACCTTC.

CDR3 protein: CASSPYPSGAAQETQYF. CDR3 sequence (DNA): TGTGCCAGCTCACCTTACCCTAGCGGGGCAGCACAAGAGACCCAGTACTTC. This rearrangement joins TRBV18 to TRBJ2-5, with 9 nucleotides matching TRBD2. The J segment lost 2 bases and the V segment lost 3 bases, leaving 10 bases of the junction unmatched. This CDR3 has 17 amino acids. Looked up from germline, CDR1 is KGHSH and CDR2 is LQKENI.

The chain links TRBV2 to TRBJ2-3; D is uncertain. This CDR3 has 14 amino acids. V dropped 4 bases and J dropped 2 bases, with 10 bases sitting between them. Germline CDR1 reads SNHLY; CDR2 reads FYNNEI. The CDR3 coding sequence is TGTGCCAGCAGTGTGGCCCTGGCCACAGATACGCAGTATTTT. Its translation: CASSVALATDTQYF.

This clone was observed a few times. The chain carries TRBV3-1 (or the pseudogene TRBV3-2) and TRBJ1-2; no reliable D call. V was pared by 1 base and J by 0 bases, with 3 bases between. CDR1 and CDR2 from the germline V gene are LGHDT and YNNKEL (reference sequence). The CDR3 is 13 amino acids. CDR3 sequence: CASSQGANYGYTF. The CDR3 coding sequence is TGTGCCAGCAGCCAAGGAGCTAACTATGGCTACACCTTC.

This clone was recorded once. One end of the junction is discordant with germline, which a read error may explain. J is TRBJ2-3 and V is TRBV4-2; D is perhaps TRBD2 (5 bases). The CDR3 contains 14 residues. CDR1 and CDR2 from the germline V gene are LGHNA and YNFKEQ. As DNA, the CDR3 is TGTGCCAGCAGCCAAGTTTCTAGCAAAGATACGCAGTATTTT. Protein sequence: CASSQVSSKDTQYF.

In DNA, the CDR3 is TGTGCCAGCAGTAGTGGGACAGCAACAGATACGCAGTATTTT. Its translation is CASSSGTATDTQYF. V is TRBV6-6 and J is TRBJ2-3; the match to TRBD1 covers 7 bases. This CDR3 has 14 residues. Germline V CDR1 and CDR2: MNHNY, SVGAGI (reference sequence). Trimming at V came to 5 bases and at J to 3 bases, leaving 5 bases not matched to a gene.